This passage covers 14 T cell receptor beta chains from one sample sequenced in a study of blood T cell repertoires in COVID-19. Profiling relied on immunoSEQ multiplex PCR, and the TCRdb table lists in-frame clones only, not all of them. The sample holds 110,000 to 150,000 clones, approximately 92% seen once. The specimen was peripheral blood. The receptors originated from an older woman with active COVID-19.

The rearrangement uses TRBV7-8 and TRBJ2-1; TRBD2 matches 7 bases. V dropped 2 bases and J dropped 2; count of bases not matched to a gene: 9. CDR1 SGHVS and CDR2 FQNEAQ come from the germline V gene. The CDR3 covers 17 residues. CDR3 in amino acids: CASSLRVGAGAYNEQFF. CDR3 DNA sequence: TGTGCCAGCAGCTTAAGGGTTGGGGCGGGGGCCTACAATGAGCAGTTCTTC.

The J gene is TRBJ1-2, the V gene TRBV9, with 7 bases lining up with TRBD1. Germline CDR1 SGDLS, CDR2 YYNGEE. V lost 4 bases, J lost 6 bases, and 9 bases stayed unmatched. This CDR3 spans 14 amino acids. The CDR3 bases are TGTGCCAGCAGCCCATGGACAGGCCATAATGGCTACACCTTC. The encoded protein is CASSPWTGHNGYTF.

CDR3 protein: CASVGLQRGIQPQHF. CDR3 nucleotides: TGTGCCAGCGTGGGGCTTCAACGGGGGATTCAGCCCCAGCATTTT. This sequence joins TRBV2 and TRBJ1-5, with D possibly TRBD1 on 5 matching bases. Germline CDR1 is SNHLY and CDR2 is FYNNEI. This CDR3 is 15 amino acids long. With 8 bases removed from V and 6 bases from J, the gap between germline ends came to 20 bases.

V and J are TRBV7-2 and TRBJ2-5, with 9 bases that match TRBD1. The CDR3 has 16 amino acids. CDR1 is SGHTA, CDR2 FQGNSA, per germline. V dropped 5 bases and J dropped 5; count of bases not matched to a gene: 12. The CDR3 is CASSTRGTGRGETQYF. In nucleotides, the CDR3 is TGTGCCAGCAGCACGCGAGGGACAGGGAGGGGGGAGACCCAGTACTTC.

As for this clone: Other DNA sequences within the sample encode an identical CDR3. The chain uses TRBV6-5 and TRBJ1-2; 8 bases are shared with TRBD1. V gave up 3 bases and J gave up 7 bases; unmatched junction bases: 7. Germline CDR1 MNHEY, CDR2 SVGAGI. The CDR3 contains 14 residues. CDR3 protein: CASSYTGQGTGYTF. The CDR3 bases are TGTGCCAGCAGTTATACCGGACAGGGCACTGGCTACACCTTC.

The J gene is TRBJ2-1, the V gene TRBV14; 7 bases match TRBD2. Germline values: CDR1 SGHDN, CDR2 FVKESK. V shed 4 bases, J shed 2 bases, and the junction held 5 bases outside the gene matches. This CDR3 has 15 residues. CDR3 nucleotides: TGTGCCAGCAGCCCTGGGACTACCACCTACAATGAGCAGTTCTTC. As protein: CASSPGTTTYNEQFF.

This clone was seen a handful of times. J is TRBJ1-5 and V is TRBV10-3; D unresolved. The V end lost 6 bases, the J end lost 4 bases, and 10 bases lay between the germline ends. Germline V lookup: CDR1 ENHRY, CDR2 SYGVKD. The CDR3 is made up of 13 amino acids. The CDR3 sequence is CAIRQDPNQPQHF. DNA of the CDR3: TGTGCCATCAGGCAGGATCCTAATCAGCCCCAGCATTTT.

V is TRBV27 and J is TRBJ2-2; maybe TRBD1 (6 bases). The CDR3 extends over 16 amino acids. V lost 7 bases and J 2 bases, leaving 17 bases between the germline ends. Germline V gives CDR1 MNHEY, CDR2 SMNVEV (reference sequence). The CDR3 sequence: CASKGGTGFNTGELFF. In DNA, the CDR3 is TGTGCCAGCAAAGGGGGAACAGGTTTCAACACCGGGGAGCTGTTTTTT.

The chain recombines TRBV7-9 with TRBJ2-2; D is uncertain. Germline values: CDR1 SEHNR, CDR2 FQNEAQ (reference sequence). The CDR3 runs 12 residues. V was pared by 5 bases and J by 3 bases, with 4 bases between. The CDR3 reads CASSGDTGELFF. CDR3 nucleotide sequence: TGTGCCAGCAGCGGAGACACCGGGGAGCTGTTTTTT. The variable domain in full, completed from reference TRBV7-9 and TRBJ2-2, reads DTGVSQNPRHKITKRGQNVTFRCDPISEHNRLYWYRQTLGQGPEFLTYFQNEAQLEKSRLLSDRFSAERPKGSFSTLEIQRTEQGDSAMYLCASSGDTGELFFGEGSRLTVL.

This clone has a handful of counts. The chain recombines TRBV30 with TRBJ2-7; 10 positions agree with TRBD1. This CDR3 is built from 18 residues. From germline, CDR1 is GTSNPN and CDR2 SVGIG (reference sequence). With 0 bases clipped from V and 6 bases from J, the junction kept 17 bases outside the gene matches. CDR3 sequence reads: CAWSVLVGSGQGFGEQYF. The CDR3 DNA follows: TGTGCCTGGAGTGTACTGGTAGGGTCGGGACAGGGGTTCGGCGAGCAGTACTTC.

The CDR3 protein is CASSLGQGWHTEAFF. The CDR3 bases are TGTGCCAGCAGTTTAGGACAGGGGTGGCACACTGAAGCTTTCTTT. The chain joins TRBV28 to TRBJ1-1; 9 bases fit TRBD1. The germline gives CDR1 MDHEN, CDR2 SYDVKM. J lost 3 bases, V lost 2 bases, and 4 bases had no gene match. The CDR3 contains 15 residues.

This chain connects TRBV3-1 (or the pseudogene TRBV3-2) to TRBJ2-3; D is ambiguous. This CDR3 comprises 14 residues. CDR1 is LGHDT, CDR2 YNNKEL, per germline (reference sequence). V was cut by 3 bases and J by 2 bases, with 9 bases left in between. The CDR3 DNA sequence: TGTGCCAGCAGCCATGGGCAGCCCACAGATACGCAGTATTTT. Translated: CASSHGQPTDTQYF.

The chain joins TRBV6-6 to TRBJ1-4; D perhaps matches TRBD1 (5 bases). Germline V gives CDR1 MNHNY, CDR2 SVGAGI (reference sequence). This CDR3 spans 17 amino acids. The V end lost 5 bases, the J end lost 3 bases, and 19 bases lay between the germline ends. Written as DNA, the CDR3 is TGTGCCAGCAGTCGCGGAGGGAGGGCGGGGGCTAATGAAAAACTGTTTTTT. Protein: CASSRGGRAGANEKLFF.

This clone was observed a single time. The chain combines TRBV5-6 with TRBJ2-2; D perhaps matches TRBD2 (6 bases). The CDR3 covers 17 residues. Germline V gene data show CDR1 as SGHDT and CDR2 as YYEEEE. The germline V and J ends were trimmed by 4 bases and 1 base, with 17 bases remaining between them. CDR3 in DNA: TGTGCCAGCAGCCGCCGCGGGGTAGCCCTGAACACCGGGGAGCTGTTTTTT. Translating it yields CASSRRGVALNTGELFF.